These 13 T cell receptor beta chains came from one sample sequenced in a study of monozygotic twins with inflammatory bowel disease. TCRdb reanalyzed the 5' RACE reads and collapses them to one entry per CDR3 protein, without DNA. The clone table shows around 230,000 distinct CDR3 sequences, with the ten largest holding approximately 1.6%. The source material was blood. Every receptor here comes from a human donor with ulcerative colitis or Crohn's disease, or a healthy co-twin of an affected twin (not recorded which).

The rearrangement links TRBV7-2 to TRBJ2-3. The CDR3 totals 16 residues. Germline CDR1 and CDR2: SGHTA and FQGNSA. The CDR3 loop is CASSLLLAAVTDTQYF.

The chain is built from TRBV18 and TRBJ1-1. The CDR3 contains 13 residues. The germline V gene encodes CDR1 KGHSH and CDR2 LQKENI. This CDR3 reads CASSPGSNTEAFF.

The chain has TRBV19 and TRBJ1-1. CDR3 length: 14 amino acids. CDR1 LNHDA and CDR2 SQIVND come from the germline V gene (reference sequence). The CDR3 spells CASSIGMGLTEAFF.

This chain connects TRBV5-1 to TRBJ1-5; without DNA, the TCRdb call of TRBD1 cannot be checked. The CDR3 consists of 14 residues. Germline CDR1 is SGHRS and CDR2 is YFSETQ. The CDR3 loop is CASSFEWGDQPQHF.

The chain links TRBV5-1 to TRBJ2-2; lacking DNA, the TRBD2 call made by TCRdb goes unchecked. CDR1 and CDR2 from the germline V gene are SGHRS and YFSETQ. This CDR3 comprises 14 residues. The CDR3 loop reads CASKPGLAPGELFF.

The chain recombines TRBV12-3 or TRBV12-4 with TRBJ2-2; TCRdb picks TRBD1, but there is no DNA to check that call. The CDR3 is 15 residues long. This CDR3 is CASSFGTGGTGELFF.

V gene TRBV7-8 combines with J gene TRBJ1-5. The CDR3 runs 13 residues. Germline V gene data show CDR1 as SGHVS and CDR2 as FQNEAQ. The CDR3 loop reads CASSLKGDQPQHF.

The chain employs TRBV4-1 and TRBJ1-5. There are 18 residues in the CDR3. CDR1 and CDR2 (germline): MGHRA, YSYEKL. The CDR3 sequence: CASSQVFGRSWGHQPQHF.

The V and J genes are TRBV9 and TRBJ1-1; TCRdb indicates TRBD1, and absent DNA this call remains unverified. From germline, CDR1 is SGDLS and CDR2 YYNGEE. This CDR3 has 17 residues. CDR3: CASSVAAAGDTNTEAFF.

The chain is built from TRBV12-5 and TRBJ2-2; the TCRdb call, TRBD1, lacks DNA for checking. The CDR3 runs 14 residues. Germline V gene sequence: CDR1 LGHNT, CDR2 FRNRAP. CDR3 loop: CASGSRQTTGELFF.

The chain links TRBV5-1 to TRBJ2-3; the D call from TCRdb, TRBD1, cannot be confirmed without DNA. The CDR3 sequence is 14 residues long. Germline V gene sequence: CDR1 SGHRS, CDR2 YFSETQ. CDR3 protein: CASAPTTVSDTQYF.

The rearrangement links TRBV12-3 or TRBV12-4 to TRBJ1-5; TCRdb outputs TRBD1, but without DNA this stays unchecked. The CDR3 contains 14 residues. CDR3 amino acids: CASSRGQITQPQHF.

The chain has TRBV3-1 and TRBJ2-5; without DNA, the TCRdb call of TRBD1 cannot be checked. CDR3 length equals 15 residues. Germline CDR1 LGHDT, CDR2 YNNKEL (reference sequence). The CDR3 reads CASSPPRQAQETQYF.